Sequencing of this TCR beta chain was carried out in a study of Graves' ophthalmopathy and Graves' hyperthyroidism (dated by TCRdb to 2016 to 2019). About the full investigation: Hyperthyroidism was defined as stable when no progression to ophthalmopathy occurred within 18 months of follow-up. The study used TCR beta repertoire signatures to distinguish Graves' ophthalmopathy from Graves' hyperthyroidism and to predict progression to ophthalmopathy. In total, around 130 blood samples were TCR-sequenced: around 42 ophthalmopathy, some 75 hyperthyroidism and approximately 17 hyperthyroidism-to-ophthalmopathy patients. To explore V-J signatures that separate ophthalmopathy from hyperthyroidism, a discovery set of 95 to 100 patients was enrolled, consisting of more than 40 with ophthalmopathy and fewer than 60 with stable hyperthyroidism. For independent validation, a separate cohort was made up of approximately 19 hyperthyroidism patients plus 17 patients who later progressed from hyperthyroidism to ophthalmopathy. In roughly six hyperthyroidism patients, the T-cell repertoires found in thyroid tissue were compared with those found in blood. After sampling, hyperthyroidism patients received methimazole starting at 30 mg daily, and ophthalmopathy patients received high-dose intravenous methylprednisolone. What the study reported, not specific to this receptor: In validation, the model predicted ophthalmopathy progression with over 60% sensitivity and 72.22% specificity; eleven to twelve predicted patients were CT-confirmed with GO in a median of about 6.1 months. The 13-signature model separated ophthalmopathy from stable hyperthyroidism with around 90% sensitivity and around 81% specificity in cross-validation, and 80%/75% in the test set. Most expanded thyroid clonotypes with frequency above 0.001 were also detected in blood, suggesting blood repertoires may reflect the thyroid immune response. Sample size was not statistically predetermined, and group allocation was not concealed from the investigators.

A word on this clonotype: What antigen it recognizes has not been identified. Possible read error: a much larger clone is one base away.

For repertoire sequencing, TCR beta CDR3 regions were amplified from RNA transcripts. HTBI primers and the Qiagen OneStep RT-PCR kit were used in a first-round RT-PCR, which was followed by a second-round multiplex PCR, size selection and purification. Libraries were sequenced on an Illumina HiSeq2000 using paired-end 100 bp reads. In the paper's pipeline: SOAPnuke was used to process the reads, removing any read that contained adapters or uncalled bases, had a mean Phred below 15, or lacked an exact match to the constant primer or identifier. COPE v1.2.5 was used to merge the high-quality paired reads. Each unique nucleotide sequence was treated as a clonotype, and MiTCR v1.1 was used to align the clonotypes to the IMGT TRB V, D and J references. The analysis was limited to V-J combinations with a frequency above 0.0001, which together covered 99.2% of repertoires. For each V-J combination, a TCR clonal expansion and chaos score was defined as the ratio of F50 clonal expansion to chaos observed in the TCRdist matrix. Welch's t-statistics and random forest were used to reduce features to some 13 V-J combinations, which were fed into a naive Bayes classifier. Thyroid-blood repertoire similarity was quantified with the Morisita-Horn index. TCRdb cleaned the public reads at Q25 with fastp, built clones with MiXCR and kept in-frame beta chains. Each CDR3 protein appears once, grouped with its most common genes and DNA. The authors' filters were not applied to this entry. This sample comprises over a million distinct CDR3 sequences, about 38% of them detected only once. Of the sample, approximately 12% falls within the top ten clones.

The hyperthyroidism patients were 18 to 65 years old and newly diagnosed, with a disease duration of less than 2 months. Patients with other autoimmune diseases, uncontrolled infections, pregnancy or lactation were excluded from the study. Diagnosis was based on clinical symptoms, serum thyroxine, TRAb, thyroid ultrasound and orbital computed tomography. Total RNA was extracted with Trizol reagent and quality-checked on an Agilent 2100 Bioanalyzer. The CDR3 has 13 amino acids, counting the end cysteine and phenylalanine. The entry retains the CDR3 DNA only, 39 bases that are in frame from base 1. Per the germline V gene (reference sequence), SEHNR is the CDR1 and FQNEAQ is the CDR2. The V end loses 3 bases and the J end loses 6 bases, and a stretch of 11 bases separates them.

The sequenced sample was peripheral blood or thyroid tissue (not recorded which). The TCR was taken from an adult man with Graves' hyperthyroidism. The sequence joins TRBV7-9 to TRBJ1-2, with the D gene call left open. The CDR3 is CASSFGPLNGYTF. The nucleotide sequence is TGTGCCAGCAGCTTCGGACCGTTGAATGGCTACACCTTC.